Each of the 7 T cell receptor beta chains below was sequenced from the same sample in a study of neoadjuvant anti-PD-1 for oral cavity cancer listed by TCRdb under 2021. Library method: the immunoSEQ multiplex PCR assay. TCRdb provides this immuneACCESS table in a form limited to in-frame rearrangements. Some clones are lacking; in checked studies, under half of them reflect an unresolved V gene, and why the rest are absent is not known. Within this sample are roughly 14,000 clones, with 60% to 70% of them counted one time only. Around 2% of the sample rests with the top ten. The sample's time point label, decoded: before neoadjuvant nivolumab. This material consisted of PBMCs, taken before nivolumab (anti-PD-1) treatment. The receptor source for this set is a person between 40 and 79 years old with oral cavity squamous cell carcinoma.

The chain uses TRBV9 and TRBJ2-6; 9 positions agree with TRBD1. Germline V gene sequence: CDR1 SGDLS, CDR2 YYNGEE. After removal of 4 bases from V and 8 bases from J, the junction contained 13 bases not matched to a gene. CDR3 size: 17 residues. CDR3 sequence reads: CASSTRTGARLTNVLTF. The CDR3 DNA is TGTGCCAGCAGCACCAGGACAGGGGCGCGTCTTACCAACGTCCTGACTTTC.

The J gene is TRBJ2-3, the V gene TRBV7-9, with TRBD2 matching over 9 bases. This CDR3 has 17 amino acids. J lost 0 bases, V lost 5 bases, and 9 bases had no gene match. Germline V lookup: CDR1 SEHNR, CDR2 FQNEAQ (reference sequence). CDR3 region: CASSPWTSVVSTDTQYF. The DNA of the CDR3 is TGTGCCAGCAGCCCTTGGACTAGCGTTGTGAGCACAGATACGCAGTATTTT.

The chain uses TRBV27 and TRBJ1-1; D ambiguous. V lost 3 bases to trimming and J lost 10 bases, with 12 bases between them. The CDR3 extends over 12 amino acids. Germline CDR1 is MNHEY and CDR2 is SMNVEV (reference sequence). In DNA form, the CDR3 reads TGTGCCAGCAGTTTCGATGGAGGTCGAGCTTTCTTT. Translation gives CASSFDGGRAFF.

The V gene is TRBV4-1, the J gene TRBJ2-1, with D possibly matching TRBD2 (6 bases). The CDR3 is made up of 19 amino acids. CDR1 is MGHRA, CDR2 YSYEKL, per germline. Deletions cut 1 base from V and 0 bases from J, with 19 bases between. CDR3 sequence reads: CASSQANMGLDLSYNEQFF. The CDR3 DNA is TGCGCCAGCAGCCAAGCTAATATGGGACTTGACCTCTCCTACAATGAGCAGTTCTTC.

The CDR3 region is CASSSPSPPQNEQFF. For the CDR3, the DNA is TGTGCCAGCAGTTCCCCATCCCCCCCACAAAATGAGCAGTTCTTC. The V gene is TRBV28, the J gene TRBJ2-1; D gene ambiguous. V lost 4 bases to trimming and J lost 7 bases, with 17 bases between them. The germline gives CDR1 MDHEN, CDR2 SYDVKM. The CDR3 spans 15 residues.

The chain is built from TRBV5-5 and TRBJ1-1; 7 nucleotides match TRBD1. V dropped 4 bases and J dropped 5; count of bases not matched to a gene: 2. Germline CDR1 reads SGHKS; CDR2 reads YYEKEE (reference sequence). This CDR3 has 12 residues. The DNA of the CDR3 is TGTGCCAGCAGCGTACAGGGGACTGAAGCTTTCTTT. It codes for CASSVQGTEAFF.

J is TRBJ2-2 and V is TRBV4-1, with TRBD2 identical over 8 bases. Unmatched junction bases numbered 9, after V lost 3 bases and J lost 9 bases. CDR3 length equals 15 residues. Germline-derived CDR1 and CDR2 are MGHRA and YSYEKL. The CDR3: CASSQDGGEGRELFF. In nucleotides, the CDR3 is TGCGCCAGCAGCCAGGACGGGGGGGAAGGGCGGGAGCTGTTTTTT.